These 7 T cell receptor beta chains share one sample of origin, sequenced in a study of T cells in Graves' hyperthyroidism and ophthalmopathy. RNA transcripts were the template for amplifying TCR beta CDR3 regions. TCR CDR3 regions were first amplified by RT-PCR with HTBI primers. TCRdb re-analysed the multiplex PCR reads in MiXCR, keeping a single row per CDR3 protein. This table has 650,000 to 700,000 distinct CDR3 sequences, 15% to 20% appearing once. Source material: blood. These receptor sequences come from a man between 50 and 59 years old with Graves' hyperthyroidism.

This clonotype was detected a few times. The V and J genes are TRBV28 and TRBJ2-3; D may correspond to TRBD1 or TRBD2 (6 bases each). Germline values: CDR1 MDHEN, CDR2 SYDVKM. The CDR3 contains 15 residues. Trimming left V 5 bases short and J 4 bases short, with 16 bases between. In DNA form, the CDR3 reads TGTGCCAGCAGTCTAACGGGGGCCCGCGCAGATACGCAGTATTTT. Translating gives CASSLTGARADTQYF.

This clonotype was counted between two and nine times. The V gene is TRBV4-1, the J gene TRBJ2-3, with 16 bases identical to TRBD2. Trimming at V came to 4 bases and at J to 6 bases, leaving 7 bases not matched to a gene. Germline-derived CDR1 and CDR2 are MGHRA and YSYEKL. This CDR3 has 17 residues. CDR3 sequence: CASSPGLAGGPTDTQYF. For the CDR3, the DNA is TGCGCCAGCAGCCCGGGACTAGCGGGAGGGCCAACGGATACGCAGTATTTT.

This clonotype appeared many times. The chain is built from TRBV28 and TRBJ2-2; D unresolved. There are 17 residues in the CDR3. Germline V lookup: CDR1 MDHEN, CDR2 SYDVKM. V was clipped by 3 bases and J by 4 bases, with 18 bases between them. CDR3 loop: CASSFVITPFFTGELFF. CDR3 in DNA: TGTGCCAGCAGTTTTGTCATAACCCCCTTTTTCACCGGGGAGCTGTTTTTT.

This clonotype was counted many times. CDR3 sequence reads: CASSPSQGGNSPLHF. The CDR3 DNA reads as TGTGCCAGCAGCCCAAGCCAGGGAGGTAATTCACCCCTCCACTTT. The chain recombines TRBV3-1 with TRBJ1-6, with D perhaps TRBD1 (5 bases). Germline CDR1 and CDR2: LGHDT and YNNKEL (reference sequence). The CDR3 sequence is 15 residues long. With 4 bases removed from V and 6 bases from J, the gap between germline ends came to 13 bases.

This clonotype was recorded many times. The chain joins TRBV10-3 to TRBJ2-6, with TRBD1 matching 8 bases. The trim removed 3 bases at V and 4 bases at J, leaving 8 bases unmatched. CDR1 and CDR2 from the germline V gene are ENHRY and SYGVKD. The CDR3 runs 17 residues. The CDR3, as DNA: TGTGCCATCAGTGAATTGGACAGGGTTTCCGGGGCCAACGTCCTGACTTTC. Translation gives CAISELDRVSGANVLTF.

A few counts support this clonotype. This sequence joins TRBV6-1 and TRBJ1-1; TRBD1 aligns across 9 bases. With V trimmed by 3 bases and J by 4 bases, 9 bases remained unmatched. The germline gives CDR1 MNHNS, CDR2 SASEGT. CDR3 length: 16 amino acids. DNA for the CDR3: TGTGCCAGCAGTGAGTACCCGACAGGGGGAGGCACTGAAGCTTTCTTT. Its translation: CASSEYPTGGGTEAFF.

This clonotype was seen at least ten times. CDR3 nucleotide sequence: TGTGCCAGCAGCCCTCCGGGGGGGCGCCACGAGCAGTACTTC. Translation: CASSPPGGRHEQYF. The genes are TRBV9 and TRBJ2-7, with 8 positions matching TRBD2. Trimming at V came to 4 bases and at J to 5 bases, leaving 8 bases not matched to a gene. The germline V gene encodes CDR1 SGDLS and CDR2 YYNGEE. This CDR3 is 14 amino acids long. Using reference TRBV9 and TRBJ2-7 for the parts outside the CDR3, the full variable domain is DSGVTQTPKHLITATGQRVTLRCSPRSGDLSVYWYQQSLDQGLQFLIQYYNGEERAKGNILERFSAQQFPDLHSELNLSSLELGDSALYFCASSPPGGRHEQYFGPGTRLTVT.